A single sample is the source of the 25 T cell receptor beta chains below, sequenced in a study of identical twins (dated by TCRdb to about 2016). The library was built by means of 5' RACE. The data were produced on an Illumina HiSeq 2000. TCRdb applied fastp at Q25 and MiXCR to the public reads, then kept only in-frame beta chains. Rows with one shared CDR3 protein collapse into an entry with the most common genes and DNA. This sample has approximately 1.8 million distinct CDR3 sequences in its table, and less than 35% of those were observed once. The ten largest clones add up to 0.25% to 0.3% of the sample. The sequencing sample was made of cord blood. These receptors were collected from a newborn girl in good health.

The chain couples TRBV10-3 to TRBJ1-1; no firm D call. Trimming stripped 6 bases from V and 7 bases from J, with 12 bases between. The CDR3 spans 12 residues. Per germline, CDR1 ENHRY and CDR2 SYGVKD. CDR3 sequence: CAIRGSSNEAFF. CDR3 nucleotide sequence: TGTGCCATCAGAGGCAGTTCGAATGAAGCTTTCTTT.

Ten or more counts support this clonotype. The V call is TRBV10-3, the J call TRBJ2-1; D gene unclear. The CDR3 spans 12 residues. From germline, CDR1 is ENHRY and CDR2 SYGVKD. Trimming cost V 4 bases and J 6 bases, with 7 bases left between them. The CDR3 DNA sequence: TGTGCCATCAGTGTAGGCCTCAATGAGCAGTTCTTC. It yields the protein CAISVGLNEQFF.

With regard to this clonotype: This may be a read error, as it is one base from a much larger clone. The genes are TRBV10-3 and TRBJ1-2; a possible D gene is TRBD1 (5 bases). This CDR3 comprises 14 residues. Germline CDR1 ENHRY, CDR2 SYGVKD. The CDR3 DNA follows: TGTGCCACCAGTGCACAAGGGGCTAACTATGGCTACACCTTC. It translates to CATSAQGANYGYTF.

This clonotype has more than one count but fewer than ten. The rearrangement uses TRBV2 and TRBJ2-7; a possible D gene is TRBD2 (6 bases). Germline CDR1 and CDR2: SNHLY and FYNNEI. Trimming left V 5 bases short and J 2 bases short, with 16 bases between. This CDR3 is built from 15 residues. CDR3 coding DNA: TGTGCCAGCAGTATGCGGGGAAGAACAACCTACGAGCAGTACTTC. Its translation is CASSMRGRTTYEQYF.

This clonotype has only a few counts. This chain links TRBV28 with TRBJ2-1; 7 bases agree with TRBD1. The V and J ends lost 5 bases and 9 bases, in that order; junction bases with no gene match: 10. The CDR3 has 14 residues. Germline lookup yields CDR1 MDHEN and CDR2 SYDVKM. The DNA of the CDR3 is TGTGCCAGCAGTCCCTGGGACAGACAAGGTGAGCAGTTCTTC. As protein: CASSPWDRQGEQFF.

V usage is TRBV29-1 and J usage is TRBJ2-7, with D uncertain. CDR3 size: 11 residues. The germline CDR1 and CDR2 sequences are SQVTM and ANQGSEA. The CDR3: CSARKDNEQYF. Written as DNA, the CDR3 is TGCAGTGCTAGAAAGGATAACGAGCAGTACTTC.

Concerning this clonotype: The germline gene is not matched at one end of the junction; a read error may be the cause. V is TRBV28 and J is TRBJ2-7; D call uncertain. The CDR3 extends over 12 amino acids. Germline V lookup: CDR1 MDHEN, CDR2 SYDVKM. The CDR3 DNA sequence: TGTGCCGGCAGTTTAAGAGTACGCGAGCAGTACTTC. Encoded protein: CAGSLRVREQYF.

The chain links TRBV27 to TRBJ2-1; D not resolved. The J call may be wrong; the DNA end is better matched by TRBJ2-7. The CDR3 totals 15 residues. The V gene's germline CDR1 is MNHEY and CDR2 SMNVEV (reference sequence). As DNA, the CDR3 is TGTGCCAGCAGTTTATCGGAGAGCTCCTACAATGAGCAGTACTTC. Its protein is CASSLSESSYNEQYF.

This clonotype came up many times. This chain uses TRBV2 with TRBJ1-2; D is unresolved. Germline CDR1 and CDR2: SNHLY and FYNNEI. The CDR3 runs to 13 residues. Trimming left V 0 bases short and J 5 bases short, with 7 bases between. The CDR3 loop reads CASSEASRYGYTF. CDR3 DNA: TGTGCCAGCAGTGAAGCAAGCCGGTATGGCTACACCTTC.

This clonotype was recorded once. Being one base from a much bigger clone, this may be a read error. The chain uses TRBV29-1 and TRBJ2-7; 7 bases map to TRBD1. This CDR3 is built from 11 residues. The V segment lost 5 bases and the J segment 7 bases; nucleotides outside the gene matches: 5. The germline gives CDR1 SQVTM, CDR2 ANQGSEA. This CDR3 reads CSVQTGYEQYF. As DNA, the CDR3 is TGCAGCGTTCAGACAGGGTATGAGCAGTACTTC.

V gene TRBV30 combines with J gene TRBJ2-7, with D perhaps matching TRBD1 (7 bases). This CDR3 has 12 residues. Germline V CDR1 and CDR2: GTSNPN, SVGIG (reference sequence). V was clipped by 4 bases and J by 4 bases, with 11 bases between them. CDR3 region: CAWNPGGYEQYF. In DNA, the CDR3 is TGTGCCTGGAACCCAGGGGGGTACGAGCAGTACTTC.

This rearrangement joins TRBV5-8 to TRBJ2-1; 11 bases fit TRBD2. CDR1 and CDR2 from the germline V gene are SGHTS and YDEGEE. V shed 1 base, J shed 15 bases, and the junction held 12 bases outside the gene matches. The CDR3 covers 15 residues. For the CDR3, the DNA is TGTGCCAGCAGCTTGAGGACTAGCGGGCATCCTAGGGGGTTCTTC. Encoded protein: CASSLRTSGHPRGFF. Together with reference TRBV5-8 and TRBJ2-1, the CDR3 gives the full variable domain: EAGVTQSPTHLIKTRGQQATLRCSPISGHTSVYWYQQALGLGLQFLLWYDEGEERNRGNFPPRFSGRQFPNYSSELNVNALELEDSALYLCASSLRTSGHPRGFFGPGTRLTVL.

The V gene is TRBV3-1, the J gene TRBJ2-7, with D possibly being TRBD1 or TRBD2 (5 bases each). Trimming removed 4 bases from V and 1 base from J, with 17 bases in between. There are 16 residues in the CDR3. Germline lookup yields CDR1 LGHDT and CDR2 YNNKEL (reference sequence). CDR3 sequence reads: CASSPRLRGHSYEQYF. CDR3 nucleotide sequence: TGTGCCAGCAGCCCACGTCTCCGGGGCCATTCCTACGAGCAGTACTTC.

The CDR3 DNA is TGTGCCAGCAGTTCCACCGGGACAGTTCCCACAGATACGCAGTATTTT. This sequence encodes CASSSTGTVPTDTQYF. The chain combines TRBV25-1 with TRBJ2-3; 7 nucleotides line up with TRBD1. J was trimmed by 2 bases and V by 5 bases; bases with no gene match: 10. Germline CDR1 MGHDK, CDR2 SYGVNS. The CDR3 loop spans 16 amino acids.

The chain combines TRBV5-1 with TRBJ2-7; D might be TRBD1 or TRBD2, each matching 7 bases. This CDR3 comprises 15 residues. Trimming took off 4 bases at V and 2 bases at J, with 16 bases between the two ends. Looked up from germline, CDR1 is SGHRS and CDR2 is YFSETQ. The CDR3 DNA is TGCGCCAGCAGCCAAATCAGGGGGGGAACCTACGAGCAGTACTTC. Translated: CASSQIRGGTYEQYF. Variable domain in full (rest from reference TRBV5-1 and TRBJ2-7): KAGVTQTPRYLIKTRGQQVTLSCSPISGHRSVSWYQQTPGQGLQFLFEYFSETQRNKGNFPGRFSGRQFSNSRSEMNVSTLELGDSALYLCASSQIRGGTYEQYFGPGTRLTVT.

The chain carries TRBV6-6 and TRBJ2-2, with D possibly being TRBD1 (6 bases). Germline V gene sequence: CDR1 MNHNY, CDR2 SVGAGI (reference sequence). V lost 5 bases and J lost 4, with 14 bases in between. The CDR3 consists of 15 residues. CDR3 sequence: CASSTTGPRTGELFF. In nucleotides, the CDR3 is TGTGCCAGCAGTACAACAGGGCCCCGCACCGGGGAGCTGTTTTTT.

The chain is built from TRBV6-6 and TRBJ2-7; TRBD2 matches 8 bases. In germline, CDR1 is MNHNY, CDR2 SVGAGI (reference sequence). The CDR3 totals 15 residues. V dropped 2 bases and J dropped 5; count of bases not matched to a gene: 8. The DNA of the CDR3 is TGTGCCAGCAGTTACGTCGGGAGGGCCGGAAACGAGCAGTACTTC. Its translation is CASSYVGRAGNEQYF.

This clonotype was seen at least ten times. This chain joins TRBV15 and TRBJ2-3, with D tentatively TRBD1 (5 bases). Germline-derived CDR1 and CDR2 are LNHNV and YYDKDF (reference sequence). The CDR3 totals 13 residues. Trimming took 2 bases from V and 4 from J, leaving 7 bases between them. CDR3 coding DNA: TGTGCCACCAGCAGACAGGGCCCAGATACGCAGTATTTT. This sequence encodes CATSRQGPDTQYF. The full variable domain, its missing parts supplied by reference TRBV15 and TRBJ2-3, is DAMVIQNPRYQVTQFGKPVTLSCSQTLNHNVMYWYQQKSSQAPKLLFHYYDKDFNNEADTPDNFQSRRPNTSFCFLDIRSPGLGDTAMYLCATSRQGPDTQYFGPGTRLTVL.

This clonotype occurred a few times. This chain uses TRBV11-1 with TRBJ2-7; D might be TRBD1 (6 bases). V was pared by 0 bases and J by 6 bases, with 18 bases between. This CDR3 has 16 residues. Germline loops: CDR1 SGHAT, CDR2 FQDESV (reference sequence). The CDR3 nucleotides are TGTGCCAGCAGCTTAGCTTCAACCCTACAGGGACGCGAGCAGTACTTC. It is translated as CASSLASTLQGREQYF.

This chain joins TRBV3-1 and TRBJ1-4; no definite D call. The V end lost 1 base, the J end lost 8 bases, and 8 bases lay between the germline ends. Germline lookup yields CDR1 LGHDT and CDR2 YNNKEL (reference sequence). CDR3 length equals 13 residues. CDR3 bases: TGTGCCAGCAGCCAAGCAGCCGGCGAAAAACTGTTTTTT. Protein product: CASSQAAGEKLFF.

This chain links TRBV9 with TRBJ2-3; 8 bases fit TRBD2. The CDR3 spans 16 residues. Germline V gene sequence: CDR1 SGDLS, CDR2 YYNGEE. J was trimmed by 2 bases and V by 0 bases; bases with no gene match: 5. CDR3 coding DNA: TGTGCCAGCAGCGTAGTCCCGGGAGGGATCACAGATACGCAGTATTTT. Translated, it gives CASSVVPGGITDTQYF.

The chain employs TRBV20-1 and TRBJ2-3; TRBD1 might be the D (6 bases). Per the germline V gene, CDR1 is DFQATT and CDR2 is SNEGSKA (reference sequence). This CDR3 comprises 13 residues. Trimming removed 6 bases at V and 2 bases at J, with 12 bases between. Written as DNA, the CDR3 is TGCAGTGCACCAGGGGACAACACAGATACGCAGTATTTT. Residues: CSAPGDNTDTQYF.

This clonotype was recorded many times. The chain carries TRBV4-2 and TRBJ1-2; D is unclear. The germline V and J ends were trimmed by 0 bases and 4 bases, with 9 bases remaining between them. Germline CDR1 and CDR2: LGHNA and YNFKEQ. This CDR3 is 14 amino acids long. The CDR3 spells CASSQERQIYGYTF. In DNA, the CDR3 is TGTGCCAGCAGCCAAGAAAGGCAGATCTATGGCTACACCTTC.

Only a few counts were recorded for this clonotype. The V gene is TRBV11-2, the J gene TRBJ1-5, with D unresolved. V was clipped by 4 bases and J by 5 bases, with 9 bases between them. This CDR3 is built from 13 residues. Per the germline V gene, CDR1 is SGHAT and CDR2 is FQNNGV. The CDR3 protein is CASSSGLYQPQHF. As DNA, the CDR3 is TGTGCCAGCAGCTCAGGCCTGTATCAGCCCCAGCATTTT. Drawing the rest from reference TRBV11-2 and TRBJ1-5, the complete variable domain is EAGVAQSPRYKIIEKRQSVAFWCNPISGHATLYWYQQILGQGPKLLIQFQNNGVVDDSQLPKDRFSAERLKGVDSTLKIQPAKLEDSAVYLCASSSGLYQPQHFGDGTRLSIL.

The rearrangement joins TRBV2 to TRBJ2-1, with D possibly TRBD1 on 5 matching bases. Trimming removed 8 bases at V and 0 bases at J, with 17 bases between. The length of the CDR3 is 16 residues. The germline CDR1 and CDR2 sequences are SNHLY and FYNNEI. In DNA, the CDR3 is TGTGCCAGCCCCGACCCAGGGCAGAGCTCCTACAATGAGCAGTTCTTC. Translating it yields CASPDPGQSSYNEQFF.